The 8 T cell receptor beta chains presented below share a single source sample, sequenced in a study of early stage breast cancer tumors (dated 2017 in TCRdb). The library was made by the immunoSEQ multiplex PCR assay. The table was pulled from immuneACCESS by TCRdb, which kept in-frame rearrangements only. Such tables lose some clones; where checked, under half of the loss comes from unresolved V genes, and the rest has no known cause. The sample yields tens of thousands of clones; 90% to 95% were counted once. Around 5% of the sample belongs to the ten largest clones. The sample comprised blood. The receptor set was obtained from a person aged 70 to 79 with breast cancer.

This chain links TRBV29-1 with TRBJ1-2; 9 bases map to TRBD1. CDR1 and CDR2 (germline): SQVTM, ANQGSEA. CDR3 length equals 13 residues. J lost 3 bases, V lost 7 bases, and 6 bases had no gene match. DNA for the CDR3: TGCAGCGCTGGGACAGGGATCGACTATGGCTACACCTTC. Amino acid sequence: CSAGTGIDYGYTF.

The V gene is TRBV28, the J gene TRBJ2-1; weak D call: TRBD2 (6 bases). Germline CDR1 MDHEN, CDR2 SYDVKM. Trimming removed 2 bases at V and 7 bases at J, with 6 bases between. This CDR3 region has 12 residues. CDR3 in amino acids: CASSLGGNEQFF. The DNA of the CDR3 is TGTGCCAGCAGTTTAGGGGGGAATGAGCAGTTCTTC.

The J gene is TRBJ2-7, the V gene TRBV10-1; a weak D match, TRBD2 (5 bases). Germline CDR1 and CDR2: WNHNN and SYGVQD (reference sequence). This CDR3 comprises 16 residues. Trimming removed 2 bases from V and 4 bases from J, with 18 bases in between. CDR3 in DNA: TGCGCCAGCAGTGAGAGTCCAGCTAGCCACAGTTACGAGCAGTACTTC. Amino acids: CASSESPASHSYEQYF.

Only one count was recorded for this clone. V and J are TRBV6-5 and TRBJ2-1, with 13 nucleotides matching TRBD2. V was pared by 2 bases and J by 8 bases, with 3 bases of the junction left unmatched. Germline V lookup: CDR1 MNHEY, CDR2 SVGAGI. The CDR3 has 15 residues. CDR3 nucleotide sequence: TGTGCCAGCAGTTACGGGACTAGCGGGATGGATGAGCAGTTCTTC. It is translated as CASSYGTSGMDEQFF.

This clone has only one observation. The chain carries TRBV15 and TRBJ2-3; tentatively, D is TRBD2 (6 bases). The CDR3 contains 15 residues. Germline V lookup: CDR1 LNHNV, CDR2 YYDKDF (reference sequence). Trimming left V 0 bases short and J 0 bases short, with 7 bases between. The CDR3 DNA is TGTGCCACCAGCAGAGATGGGGGGAGCACAGATACGCAGTATTTT. It codes for CATSRDGGSTDTQYF.

This chain links TRBV2 with TRBJ2-5, with 7 bases aligning to TRBD2. This CDR3 has 13 residues. Germline CDR1 reads SNHLY; CDR2 reads FYNNEI. Trimming cost V 3 bases and J 3 bases; bases outside gene matches: 1. The CDR3 reads CASSELAEETQYF. The CDR3 DNA sequence: TGTGCCAGCAGTGAGCTAGCGGAAGAGACCCAGTACTTC.

The chain couples TRBV7-8 to TRBJ1-1; possibly TRBD1 for D (5 bases). The germline V and J ends were trimmed by 1 base and 5 bases, with 8 bases remaining between them. The length of the CDR3 is 13 residues. Germline assignment: CDR1 SGHVS and CDR2 FQNEAQ. CDR3 DNA sequence: TGTGCCAGCAGCTTAGGGGGGGGGACTGAAGCTTTCTTT. It encodes CASSLGGGTEAFF.

The rearrangement links TRBV9 to TRBJ2-6, with D possibly matching TRBD2 (5 bases). The CDR3 spans 17 residues. V shed 0 bases and J shed 0 bases, with 10 bases lying between them. The germline gives CDR1 SGDLS, CDR2 YYNGEE. CDR3 sequence (DNA): TGTGCCAGCAGCGTAGGAGGGTTCCGCTCTGGGGCCAACGTCCTGACTTTC. As protein: CASSVGGFRSGANVLTF.